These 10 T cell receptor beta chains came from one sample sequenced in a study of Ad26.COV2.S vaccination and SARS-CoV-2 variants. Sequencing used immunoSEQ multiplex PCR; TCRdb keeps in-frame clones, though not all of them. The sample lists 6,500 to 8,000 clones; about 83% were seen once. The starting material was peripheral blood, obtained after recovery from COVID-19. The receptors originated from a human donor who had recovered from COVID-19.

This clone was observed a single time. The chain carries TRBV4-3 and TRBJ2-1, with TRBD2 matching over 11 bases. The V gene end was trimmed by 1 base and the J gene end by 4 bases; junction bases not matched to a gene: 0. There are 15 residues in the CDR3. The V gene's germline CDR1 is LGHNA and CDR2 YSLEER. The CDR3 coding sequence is TGCGCCAGCAGCCAAGGACTAGCGGGATACAATGAGCAGTTCTTC. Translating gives CASSQGLAGYNEQFF.

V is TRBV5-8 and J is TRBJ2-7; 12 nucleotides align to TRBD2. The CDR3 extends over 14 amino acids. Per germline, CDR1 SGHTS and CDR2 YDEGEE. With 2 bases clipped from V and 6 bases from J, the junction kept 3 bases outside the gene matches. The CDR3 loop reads CASSLLAGGGEQYF. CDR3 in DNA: TGTGCCAGCAGCTTACTAGCGGGAGGCGGCGAGCAGTACTTC.

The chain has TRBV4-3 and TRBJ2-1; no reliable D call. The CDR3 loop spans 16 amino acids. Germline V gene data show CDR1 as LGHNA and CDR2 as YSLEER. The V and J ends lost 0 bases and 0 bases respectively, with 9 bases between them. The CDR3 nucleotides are TGCGCCAGCAGCCAAGAATCGGGTGGCTCCTACAATGAGCAGTTCTTC. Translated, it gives CASSQESGGSYNEQFF.

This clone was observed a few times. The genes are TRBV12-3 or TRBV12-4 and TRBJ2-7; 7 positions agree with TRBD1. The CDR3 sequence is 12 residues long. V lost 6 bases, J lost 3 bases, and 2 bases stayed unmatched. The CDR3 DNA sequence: TGTGCCAGCAGCAGACAGGGCTACGAGCAGTACTTC. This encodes CASSRQGYEQYF.

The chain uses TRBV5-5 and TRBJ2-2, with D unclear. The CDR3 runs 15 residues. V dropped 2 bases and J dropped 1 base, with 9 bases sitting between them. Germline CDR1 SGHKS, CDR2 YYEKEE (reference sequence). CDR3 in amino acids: CASSLTNGNTGELFF. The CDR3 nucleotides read TGTGCCAGCAGCTTAACAAATGGGAACACCGGGGAGCTGTTTTTT.

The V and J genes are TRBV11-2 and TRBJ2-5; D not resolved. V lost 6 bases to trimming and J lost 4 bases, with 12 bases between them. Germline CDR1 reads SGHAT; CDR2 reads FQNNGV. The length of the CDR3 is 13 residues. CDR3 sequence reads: CASRESPGETQYF. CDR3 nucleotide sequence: TGTGCCAGCAGAGAATCCCCGGGAGAGACCCAGTACTTC.

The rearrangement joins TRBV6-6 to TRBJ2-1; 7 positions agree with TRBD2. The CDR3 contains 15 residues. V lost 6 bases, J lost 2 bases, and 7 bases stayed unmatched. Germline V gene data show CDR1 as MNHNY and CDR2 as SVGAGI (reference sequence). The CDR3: CASRPGRSPYNEQFF. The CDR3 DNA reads TGTGCCAGCAGACCCGGGAGGTCCCCCTACAATGAGCAGTTCTTC.

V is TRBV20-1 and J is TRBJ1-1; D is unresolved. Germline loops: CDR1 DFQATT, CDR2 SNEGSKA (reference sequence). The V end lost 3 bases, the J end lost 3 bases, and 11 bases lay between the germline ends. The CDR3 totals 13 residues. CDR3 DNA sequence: TGCAGTGCTAGTTATTCGGGAGACACTGAAGCTTTCTTT. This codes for CSASYSGDTEAFF.

The CDR3 is CSVVNNEQFF. DNA for the CDR3: TGCAGCGTCGTGAACAATGAGCAGTTCTTC. The chain recombines TRBV29-1 with TRBJ2-1; D is unclear. CDR1 is SQVTM, CDR2 ANQGSEA, per germline. This CDR3 comprises 10 residues. The V end lost 6 bases, the J end lost 5 bases, and 5 bases lay between the germline ends.

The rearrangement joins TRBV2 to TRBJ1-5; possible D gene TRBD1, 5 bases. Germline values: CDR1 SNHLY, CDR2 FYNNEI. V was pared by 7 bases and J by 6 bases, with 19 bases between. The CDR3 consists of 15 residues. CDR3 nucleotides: TGTGCCAGCATCTCCGGACGAGGGGATGGTCAGCCCCAGCATTTT. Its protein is CASISGRGDGQPQHF. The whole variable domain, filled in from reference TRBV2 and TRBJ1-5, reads EPEVTQTPSHQVTQMGQEVILRCVPISNHLYFYWYRQILGQKVEFLVSFYNNEISEKSEIFDDQFSVERPDGSNFTLKIRSTKLEDSAMYFCASISGRGDGQPQHFGDGTRLSIL.